The entry below gives a single T cell receptor (beta chain) sequence along with its context. This CDR3 contains 15 residues. Trimming pared 0 bases from V and 0 bases from J, leaving 10 bases between. In germline, CDR1 is SGHKS, CDR2 YYEKEE (reference sequence). Clones were sequenced by immunoSEQ multiplex PCR, and TCRdb holds only the in-frame ones, with some missing. Found here are tens of thousands of clones, around 93% of them singletons; the top ten hold roughly 4%. This specimen belongs to a study of technical replicates of blood from a few donors. The chain uses TRBV5-5 and TRBJ2-7, with TRBD2 as a possible D gene (5 bases). The source is a human donor in good health. Some clones in this sample may be carry-over from other donors' samples. The sequencing sample was made of PBMCs. CDR3 sequence reads: CASSLEVGSSYEQYF. CDR3 coding DNA: TGTGCCAGCAGCTTGGAGGTGGGGAGCTCCTACGAGCAGTACTTC.